Listed below are T cell receptor beta chains from one sample, sequenced in a study of blood T cell repertoires in COVID-19. The data were produced by immunoSEQ multiplex PCR, yet TCRdb's version contains in-frame clones alone and is incomplete. Of about 230,000 clones listed, 80% to 90% are singletons. Sequenced: peripheral blood. The receptors were sampled from a man over 45 with COVID-19, enrolled during active disease. The conserved cysteine and the conserved F or W are not part of the CDR3 here. Each record gives: J gene, CDR3 length, V gene, CDR3 protein.

J: TRBJ2-7; length: 13; V: TRBV5-1; CDR3: ASAVGGGPFGEQY
J: TRBJ2-1; length: 12; V: TRBV18; CDR3: ASSRQGTQGEQF
J: TRBJ2-7; length: 12; V: TRBV18; CDR3: ASSPPGHRYEQY
J: TRBJ1-6; length: 13; V: TRBV2; CDR3: ASSERWQGNSPLH
J: TRBJ2-7; length: 12; V: TRBV5-3; CDR3: AAQTHRGVDEQY
J: TRBJ2-7; length: 13; V: TRBV2; CDR3: ASSSNPGTGSEQY
J: TRBJ2-5; length: 13; V: TRBV9; CDR3: ASSVAAGVPETQY
J: TRBJ2-7; length: 13; V: TRBV6-6; CDR3: ASSSPGLQNYEQY
J: TRBJ2-7; length: 11; V: TRBV29-1; CDR3: SVEGTGGNEQY
J: TRBJ2-2; length: 12; V: TRBV30; CDR3: AWRGDTNTGELF
J: TRBJ2-7; length: 12; V: TRBV7-8; CDR3: ASSFLLGQYEQY
J: TRBJ2-3; length: 10; V: TRBV19; CDR3: ASSIGTDTQY
J: TRBJ2-1; length: 13; V: TRBV7-2; CDR3: ASSNRDLSYNEQF
J: TRBJ2-2; length: 11; V: TRBV19; CDR3: ASSRPDRGELF
J: TRBJ1-5; length: 12; V: TRBV19; CDR3: ASRPGQGSQPQH
J: TRBJ2-4; length: 11; V: TRBV10-3; CDR3: ATGREVKNIQY
J: TRBJ2-1; length: 13; V: TRBV19; CDR3: ASSIGAGDGNEQF
J: TRBJ2-7; length: 9; V: TRBV10-2; CDR3: ASGRTYEQY
J: TRBJ1-5; length: 13; V: TRBV5-8; CDR3: ASSPGDREGQPQH
J: TRBJ2-3; length: 16; V: TRBV4-2; CDR3: ASSQDWKTSGGADTQY
J: TRBJ1-6; length: 12; V: TRBV6-2/TRBV6-3; CDR3: ASSYRTGGSPLH
J: TRBJ2-5; length: 13; V: TRBV11-2; CDR3: ASSGALIRSETQY
J: TRBJ2-6; length: 13; V: TRBV5-4; CDR3: ASSLAAGGANVLT
J: TRBJ1-5; length: 12; V: TRBV9; CDR3: ASSPSGGDQPQH
J: TRBJ2-7; length: 10; V: TRBV30; CDR3: AWSLDSMEQY
J: TRBJ2-7; length: 12; V: TRBV2; CDR3: ASSGNRGLGEQY
J: TRBJ2-5; length: 10; V: TRBV6-5; CDR3: ASSYVRDSQY
J: TRBJ2-5; length: 13; V: TRBV7-6; CDR3: ASRFSGTGVETQY
J: TRBJ2-3; length: 13; V: TRBV19; CDR3: ASSILAGASDTQY
J: TRBJ1-1; length: 11; V: TRBV3-1/TRBV3-2; CDR3: ASSLFRNTEAF
J: TRBJ1-3; length: 12; V: TRBV6-5; CDR3: ASSFSSSGNTIY
J: TRBJ2-7; length: 13; V: TRBV28; CDR3: ATSRFSTTNYEQY
J: TRBJ1-1; length: 13; V: TRBV3-1/TRBV3-2; CDR3: ASSPPTGADTEAF